The 28 T cell receptor beta chains given below trace back to one sample, sequenced in a study of shared clonotypes between healthy human individuals. The table came from immunoSEQ multiplex PCR; TCRdb's copy has only in-frame clones and leaves some out. Here the sample spans about 700,000 clones, just over 90% being singletons. Positive CCR7 selection of CD45RO-negative cells yielded the naive CD8 cells, and terminally differentiated effector memory CD45RA+ cells were excluded. The sequenced sample consisted of naive CD8+ T cells sorted from blood. These receptor sequences come from a man aged 30 to 45 in good health.

The chain carries TRBV21-1 and TRBJ2-1. TRBV21-1 is described as a pseudogene. The CDR3 extends over 16 amino acids. CDR3 protein: CASSPGWGAFWNEQFF. The DNA of the CDR3 is TGTGCCAGCAGCCCAGGGTGGGGGGCATTTTGGAATGAGCAGTTCTTC.

This chain joins TRBV6-6 and TRBJ2-1; no clear D. Germline assignment: CDR1 MNHNY and CDR2 SVGAGI (reference sequence). This CDR3 is built from 14 residues. V shed 0 bases and J shed 6 bases, with 9 bases lying between them. CDR3 sequence (DNA): TGTGCCAGCAGTTACTCCTGGAATGGCAATGAGCAGTTCTTC. Translated, it gives CASSYSWNGNEQFF.

The rearrangement joins TRBV5-5 to TRBJ2-7; a possible D gene is TRBD2 (6 bases). Germline V CDR1 and CDR2: SGHKS, YYEKEE (reference sequence). The CDR3 spans 14 residues. Trimming left V 1 base short and J 5 bases short, with 13 bases between. This CDR3 is CASSLWDLNHEQYF. The CDR3, as DNA: TGTGCCAGCAGCTTGTGGGACTTAAACCACGAGCAGTACTTC.

This chain connects TRBV11-1 to TRBJ2-7; no reliable D call. Germline V CDR1 and CDR2: SGHAT, FQDESV (reference sequence). The CDR3 consists of 14 residues. Deletions cut 1 base from V and 1 base from J, with 8 bases between. The CDR3 reads CASSLGVSSYEQYF. CDR3 coding DNA: TGTGCCAGCAGCTTAGGGGTCAGTTCCTACGAGCAGTACTTC.

The V call is TRBV7-8, the J call TRBJ2-7; a possible D gene is TRBD1 (5 bases). The CDR3 length is 11 residues. Looked up from germline, CDR1 is SGHVS and CDR2 is FQNEAQ. V gave up 1 base and J gave up 11 bases, with 9 bases separating them. The CDR3 DNA reads TGTGCCAGCAGCTTAGACCAGGGCGAGTACTTC. Translated: CASSLDQGEYF.

The CDR3 nucleotides read TGTGCCAGCAGCTCCTTAAAGTGGGACACCCATCAGCCCCAGCATTTT. Its protein is CASSSLKWDTHQPQHF. The genes are TRBV7-8 and TRBJ1-5; tentatively, D is TRBD1 (6 bases). The CDR3 contains 16 residues. V shed 4 bases and J shed 5 bases, with 18 bases lying between them. Per the germline V gene, CDR1 is SGHVS and CDR2 is FQNEAQ. The full variable domain, rest sourced from reference TRBV7-8 and TRBJ1-5, is GAGVSQSPRYKVAKRGQDVALRCDPISGHVSLFWYQQALGQGPEFLTYFQNEAQLDKSGLPSDRFFAERPEGSVSTLKIQRTQQEDSAVYLCASSSLKWDTHQPQHFGDGTRLSIL.

The chain recombines TRBV28 with TRBJ2-1; 12 bases match TRBD2. The V gene's germline CDR1 is MDHEN and CDR2 SYDVKM. This CDR3 region has 17 residues. Trimming took 3 bases from V and 4 from J; bases not matched to a gene: 7. CDR3 region: CASSLDWTSGTYNEQFF. CDR3 DNA sequence: TGTGCCAGCAGTTTGGACTGGACTAGCGGGACTTACAATGAGCAGTTCTTC.

The chain employs TRBV21-1 and TRBJ1-4. TRBV21-1 is an annotated pseudogene. The CDR3 is 16 amino acids. The CDR3: CASSRVIEGGDEKLFF. CDR3 coding DNA: TGTGCCAGCAGCAGAGTTATTGAAGGGGGGGATGAAAAACTGTTTTTT.

CDR3 sequence (DNA): TGCGCCAGCAGTGAGGGGGGGCCTGGCACTGAAGCTTTCTTT. It codes for CASSEGGPGTEAFF. The chain couples TRBV10-1 to TRBJ1-1; perhaps TRBD1 as D (6 bases). This CDR3 contains 14 residues. The V gene's germline CDR1 is WNHNN and CDR2 SYGVQD (reference sequence). The germline V and J ends were trimmed by 2 bases and 4 bases, with 11 bases remaining between them.

This chain joins TRBV6-5 and TRBJ2-3, with 8 bases matching TRBD1. The ends lost 5 bases at V and 3 bases at J; junction bases unmatched: 4. Germline V gene sequence: CDR1 MNHEY, CDR2 SVGAGI. The CDR3 has 14 amino acids. For the CDR3, the DNA is TGTGCCAGCAGTCACACAGGGGGAACAGATACGCAGTATTTT. It translates to CASSHTGGTDTQYF.

This CDR3 is CASSWDSANYGYTF. The CDR3 region has the DNA TGTGCCAGCAGCTGGGACAGCGCTAACTATGGCTACACCTTC. V gene TRBV5-6 combines with J gene TRBJ1-2; 7 nucleotides align to TRBD1. Germline assignment: CDR1 SGHDT and CDR2 YYEEEE. This CDR3 has 14 residues. Unmatched junction bases numbered 2, after V lost 3 bases and J lost 0 bases.

The rearrangement uses TRBV6-6 and TRBJ2-7; no clear D gene. CDR3 length equals 14 residues. V was pared by 4 bases and J by 0 bases, with 10 bases between. The germline V gene encodes CDR1 MNHNY and CDR2 SVGAGI (reference sequence). CDR3 coding DNA: TGTGCCAGCAGTTTGCCAGAGAGCTCCTACGAGCAGTACTTC. Protein product: CASSLPESSYEQYF.

This rearrangement joins TRBV6-5 to TRBJ2-7, with 7 bases fitting TRBD2. The V gene's germline CDR1 is MNHEY and CDR2 SVGAGI. Trimming cost V 6 bases and J 0 bases; bases outside gene matches: 5. The CDR3 has 14 amino acids. The CDR3 bases are TGTGCCAGCAGCCTAGCGGATAGCTCCTACGAGCAGTACTTC. This translates into CASSLADSSYEQYF.

This clone was observed a handful of times. The rearrangement joins TRBV6-5 to TRBJ2-7; D might be TRBD2 (6 bases). The CDR3 consists of 10 residues. Germline loops: CDR1 MNHEY, CDR2 SVGAGI. V shed 8 bases and J shed 7 bases, with 9 bases lying between them. CDR3 sequence: CASGTGEQYF. In DNA form, the CDR3 reads TGTGCCAGCGGGACTGGGGAGCAGTACTTC.

This chain links TRBV11-2 with TRBJ1-1; no reliable D call. The germline V gene encodes CDR1 SGHAT and CDR2 FQNNGV. Deletions cut 2 bases from V and 7 bases from J, with 14 bases between. This CDR3 region has 14 residues. The CDR3 coding sequence is TGTGCCAGCAGCTTAATCATCCCCCCGGATGAAGCTTTCTTT. As protein: CASSLIIPPDEAFF.

The genes are TRBV2 and TRBJ2-2; 8 bases align to TRBD1. The CDR3 runs 16 residues. Germline CDR1 and CDR2: SNHLY and FYNNEI. V shed 3 bases and J 1 base; nucleotides not matched to a gene: 4. The CDR3 sequence: CASSDEGTGNTGELFF. The CDR3, as DNA: TGTGCCAGCAGTGATGAGGGGACAGGGAACACCGGGGAGCTGTTTTTT. The full variable domain, its missing parts supplied by reference TRBV2 and TRBJ2-2, is EPEVTQTPSHQVTQMGQEVILRCVPISNHLYFYWYRQILGQKVEFLVSFYNNEISEKSEIFDDQFSVERPDGSNFTLKIRSTKLEDSAMYFCASSDEGTGNTGELFFGEGSRLTVL.

This rearrangement joins TRBV5-4 to TRBJ2-5, with D perhaps matching TRBD2 (6 bases). Germline V lookup: CDR1 SGHNT, CDR2 YYREEE (reference sequence). V lost 4 bases to trimming and J lost 4 bases, with 17 bases between them. This CDR3 region has 15 residues. DNA of the CDR3: TGTGCCAGCAGCCCGTGGCGGGGAGAAGCAGAGACCCAGTACTTC. Amino acid sequence: CASSPWRGEAETQYF.

The chain is built from TRBV6-1 and TRBJ1-5, with 7 bases aligning to TRBD1. Germline V gives CDR1 MNHNS, CDR2 SASEGT. The length of the CDR3 is 18 residues. The J segment lost 0 bases and the V segment lost 2 bases, leaving 10 bases of the junction unmatched. The CDR3 protein is CASSENRGSGHSNQPQHF. CDR3 DNA sequence: TGTGCCAGCAGTGAAAACAGGGGTAGCGGCCATAGCAATCAGCCCCAGCATTTT.

V is TRBV10-1 and J is TRBJ2-7; D not certain. Looked up from germline, CDR1 is WNHNN and CDR2 is SYGVQD (reference sequence). The CDR3 contains 14 residues. V lost 10 bases and J lost 0, with 16 bases in between. The CDR3 protein is CATRQDLSSYEQYF. Here the CDR3 DNA reads TGCGCCACCCGGCAAGACCTTAGCTCCTACGAGCAGTACTTC.

The chain employs TRBV27 and TRBJ2-5; possible D gene TRBD2, 6 bases. V gave up 3 bases and J gave up 2 bases, with 10 bases separating them. The CDR3 is 14 amino acids. Per the germline V gene, CDR1 is MNHEY and CDR2 is SMNVEV (reference sequence). CDR3 DNA sequence: TGTGCCAGCAGTTTTTCGGCGGGGCAAGAGACCCAGTACTTC. Translating it yields CASSFSAGQETQYF.

The chain is built from TRBV19 and TRBJ2-1; 8 positions agree with TRBD2. V lost 5 bases to trimming and J lost 3 bases; unmatched junction nucleotides: 6. In germline, CDR1 is LNHDA, CDR2 SQIVND (reference sequence). The CDR3 runs 15 residues. The CDR3 here is CASSYTSGVYNEQFF. The CDR3, as DNA: TGTGCCAGTAGTTACACTAGCGGAGTCTACAATGAGCAGTTCTTC. Combining the CDR3 with reference TRBV19 and TRBJ2-1 gives the whole variable domain DGGITQSPKYLFRKEGQNVTLSCEQNLNHDAMYWYRQDPGQGLRLIYYSQIVNDFQKGDIAEGYSVSREKKESFPLTVTSAQKNPTAFYLCASSYTSGVYNEQFFGPGTRLTVL.

As concerns this clone: The sample holds other DNA sequences that translate to the same CDR3. V usage is TRBV27 and J usage is TRBJ2-1, with 12 bases identical to TRBD2. V was clipped by 2 bases and J by 7 bases; unmatched bases: 3. Germline V CDR1 and CDR2: MNHEY, SMNVEV (reference sequence). The CDR3 runs to 15 residues. The CDR3 loop is CASSLLAGGPNEQFF. The CDR3 region has the DNA TGTGCCAGCAGTTTACTAGCGGGAGGGCCGAATGAGCAGTTCTTC.

The chain links TRBV7-2 to TRBJ2-1; D is possibly TRBD1 (5 bases). Per germline, CDR1 SGHTA and CDR2 FQGNSA. The CDR3 consists of 14 residues. Trimming took off 4 bases at V and 4 bases at J, with 11 bases between the two ends. CDR3 coding DNA: TGTGCCAGCAGCTCCCCAGGGAATTACAATGAGCAGTTCTTC. This translates into CASSSPGNYNEQFF. Together with reference TRBV7-2 and TRBJ2-1, the CDR3 gives the full variable domain: GAGVSQSPSNKVTEKGKDVELRCDPISGHTALYWYRQSLGQGLEFLIYFQGNSAPDKSGLPSDRFSAERTGGSVSTLTIQRTQQEDSAVYLCASSSPGNYNEQFFGPGTRLTVL.

V is TRBV5-5 and J is TRBJ2-7; tentatively, D is TRBD2 (6 bases). This CDR3 is 13 amino acids long. Looked up from germline, CDR1 is SGHKS and CDR2 is YYEKEE (reference sequence). Trimming left V 2 bases short and J 3 bases short, with 9 bases between. Here the CDR3 reads CASSFAGNYEQYF. CDR3 in DNA: TGTGCCAGCAGCTTCGCGGGGAACTACGAGCAGTACTTC.

A single count supports this clone. The chain combines TRBV5-6 with TRBJ2-7; 7 bases align to TRBD1. Germline V gives CDR1 SGHDT, CDR2 YYEEEE. V lost 2 bases and J lost 0; bases outside the gene matches: 2. The CDR3 has 14 residues. The CDR3 loop is CASSLTGASYEQYF. The CDR3 DNA follows: TGTGCCAGCAGCTTAACAGGGGCCTCCTACGAGCAGTACTTC.

The CDR3 protein is CASSLAGEKLFF. The DNA for the CDR3 is TGTGCCAGCAGCTTAGCAGGTGAAAAACTGTTTTTT. The chain has TRBV11-2 and TRBJ1-4; D is undetermined. Germline CDR1 is SGHAT and CDR2 is FQNNGV. V lost 1 base, J lost 7 bases, and 4 bases lay in between. This CDR3 spans 12 amino acids.

V usage is TRBV5-5 and J usage is TRBJ2-1, with D possibly matching TRBD2 (6 bases). The CDR3 length is 13 residues. Looked up from germline, CDR1 is SGHKS and CDR2 is YYEKEE (reference sequence). Trimming shortened V by 6 bases and J by 6 bases, and 13 bases separated the two germline ends. Written as DNA, the CDR3 is TGTGCCAGCACCCAAAGGGACTTCAATGAGCAGTTCTTC. This translates into CASTQRDFNEQFF.

The chain has TRBV11-2 and TRBJ2-7; D uncertain. There are 15 residues in the CDR3. Trimming shortened V by 7 bases and J by 0 bases, and 16 bases separated the two germline ends. CDR1 is SGHAT, CDR2 FQNNGV, per germline. The CDR3 bases are TGTGCCAGCATCCCCGGGCATCTTAGCTCCTACGAGCAGTACTTC. Translating gives CASIPGHLSSYEQYF.